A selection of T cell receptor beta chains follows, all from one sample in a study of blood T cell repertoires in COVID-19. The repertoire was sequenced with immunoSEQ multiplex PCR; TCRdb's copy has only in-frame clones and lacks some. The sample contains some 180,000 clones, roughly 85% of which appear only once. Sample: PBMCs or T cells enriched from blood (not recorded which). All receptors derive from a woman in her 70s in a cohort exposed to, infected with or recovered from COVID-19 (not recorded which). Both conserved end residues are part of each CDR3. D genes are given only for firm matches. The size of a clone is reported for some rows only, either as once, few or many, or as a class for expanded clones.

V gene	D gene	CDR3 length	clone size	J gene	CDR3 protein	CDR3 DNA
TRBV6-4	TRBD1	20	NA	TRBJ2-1	CASTCDEQGLRARAGNEQFF	TGTGCCAGCACTTGCGATGAACAGGGGCTTCGGGCTAGGGCGGGCAATGAGCAGTTCTTC
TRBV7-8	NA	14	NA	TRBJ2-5	CASSRGAGAETQYF	TGTGCCAGCAGCCGAGGGGCAGGGGCGGAGACCCAGTACTTC
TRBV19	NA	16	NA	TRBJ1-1	CASSMRTGRRVTEAFF	TGTGCCAGTAGTATGAGGACGGGCAGGAGGGTGACTGAAGCTTTCTTT
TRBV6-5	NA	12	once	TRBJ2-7	CASSPSTYEQYF	TGTGCCAGCAGTCCTAGTACCTACGAGCAGTACTTC
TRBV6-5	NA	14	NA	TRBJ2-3	CASHWQGGTDTQYF	TGTGCCAGCCATTGGCAGGGTGGCACAGATACGCAGTATTTT
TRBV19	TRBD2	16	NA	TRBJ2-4	CASSFRTSGSPSIQYF	TGTGCCAGTAGTTTTCGGACTAGCGGGAGCCCAAGCATTCAGTACTTC
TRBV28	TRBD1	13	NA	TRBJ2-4	CASSRTGGNIQYF	TGTGCCAGCAGCCGGACAGGGGGAAACATTCAGTACTTC
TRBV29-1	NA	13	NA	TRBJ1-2	CSVTHAAQGRNTF	TGCAGCGTTACCCATGCGGCGCAGGGGCGAAACACCTTC
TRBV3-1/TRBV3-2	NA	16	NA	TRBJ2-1	CASSQDPGWAGREQFF	TGTGCCAGCAGCCAAGATCCGGGGTGGGCGGGGCGCGAGCAGTTCTTC
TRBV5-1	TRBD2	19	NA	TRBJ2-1	CASSTGVYLATSVYNEQFF	TGCGCCAGCAGCACTGGGGTTTATTTGGCGACTAGCGTCTACAATGAGCAGTTCTTC
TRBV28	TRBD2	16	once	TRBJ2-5	CASSNYRLAGRETQYF	TGTGCCAGCAGTAATTATCGGCTAGCGGGACGGGAGACCCAGTACTTC
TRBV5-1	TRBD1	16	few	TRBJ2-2	CASSWSGGVGTGELFF	TGCGCCAGCAGTTGGTCAGGGGGAGTGGGCACCGGGGAGCTGTTTTTT
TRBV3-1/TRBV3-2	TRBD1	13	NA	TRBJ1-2	CASSQGTGHGYTF	TGTGCCAGCAGCCAAGGGACAGGGCATGGCTACACCTTC
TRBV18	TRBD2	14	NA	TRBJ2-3	CASSPGGDQDTQYF	TGTGCCAGCTCACCGGGAGGGGATCAAGATACGCAGTATTTT
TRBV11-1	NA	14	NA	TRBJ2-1	CASSSQGSYNEQFF	TGTGCCAGCAGCTCCCAGGGTTCCTACAATGAGCAGTTCTTC
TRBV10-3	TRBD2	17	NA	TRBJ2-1	CAISEPNPWEGGGEQFF	TGTGCCATCAGTGAGCCAAACCCCTGGGAGGGCGGGGGTGAGCAGTTCTTC
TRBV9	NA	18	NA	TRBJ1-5	CASSPRGRYRDENQPQHF	TGTGCCAGCAGCCCCCGGGGACGATACAGGGACGAAAATCAGCCCCAGCATTTT
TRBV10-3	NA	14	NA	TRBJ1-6	CAISESRANSPLHF	TGTGCCATCAGTGAGTCGAGAGCTAATTCACCCCTCCACTTT
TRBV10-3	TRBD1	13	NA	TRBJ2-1	CAITDGQDHEQFF	TGTGCCATCACCGATGGACAGGACCATGAGCAGTTCTTC
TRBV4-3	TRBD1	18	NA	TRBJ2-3	CASSQDANRGTGTDTQYF	TGCGCCAGCAGCCAAGATGCCAACAGGGGAACTGGCACAGATACGCAGTATTTT
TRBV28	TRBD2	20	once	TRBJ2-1	CASSWDEGRLAGGTYNEQFF	TGTGCCAGCAGTTGGGACGAAGGACGACTAGCGGGAGGAACCTACAATGAGCAGTTCTTC
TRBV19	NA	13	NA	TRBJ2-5	CASSIRREETQYF	TGTGCCAGTAGTATTCGGCGGGAAGAGACCCAGTACTTC
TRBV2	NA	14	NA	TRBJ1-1	CASSEAGPYTEAFF	TGTGCCAGCAGTGAGGCAGGGCCCTACACTGAAGCTTTCTTT
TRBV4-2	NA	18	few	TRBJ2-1	CASSQDQTLAALYNEQFF	TGTGCCAGCAGCCAAGACCAAACTTTAGCGGCCCTCTACAATGAGCAGTTCTTC
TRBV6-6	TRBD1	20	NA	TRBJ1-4	CASSPYPGQGEVGTNEKLFF	TGTGCCAGCAGCCCGTATCCGGGACAGGGGGAGGTTGGGACTAATGAAAAACTGTTTTTT
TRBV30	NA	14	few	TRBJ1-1	CAWLDRAGEIEAFF	TGTGCCTGGCTAGACCGGGCAGGGGAAATTGAAGCTTTCTTT
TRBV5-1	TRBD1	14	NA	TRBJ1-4	CASSPGTGSEKLFF	TGCGCCAGCAGCCCCGGGACAGGGAGTGAAAAACTGTTTTTT
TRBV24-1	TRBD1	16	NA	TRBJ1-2	CATSDSDRGITNGYTF	TGTGCCACCAGTGATTCCGACAGGGGAATAACTAATGGCTACACCTTC
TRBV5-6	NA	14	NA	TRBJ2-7	CASSLVAASYEQYF	TGTGCCAGCAGCTTGGTAGCAGCCTCCTACGAGCAGTACTTC
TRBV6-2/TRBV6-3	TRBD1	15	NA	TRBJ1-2	CASSRRQGGDYGYTF	TGTGCCAGCAGTCGACGACAGGGGGGAGACTATGGCTACACCTTC
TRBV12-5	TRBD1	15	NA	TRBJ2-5	CASGSGDGTGGTQYF	TGTGCTAGTGGTTCCGGAGATGGGACAGGGGGGACCCAGTACTTC
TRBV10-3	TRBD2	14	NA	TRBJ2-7	CAIKTSGSSYEQYF	TGTGCCATCAAAACTAGCGGGAGCTCCTACGAGCAGTACTTC
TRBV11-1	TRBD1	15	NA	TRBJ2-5	CASSFTGQGTETQYF	TGTGCCAGCAGCTTCACCGGACAGGGTACCGAGACCCAGTACTTC
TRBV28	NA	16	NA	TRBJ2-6	CASSKPGLTGANVLTF	TGTGCCAGCAGTAAACCCGGACTCACCGGGGCCAACGTCCTGACTTTC
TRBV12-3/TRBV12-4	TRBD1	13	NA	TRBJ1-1	CASSFGQDTEAFF	TGTGCCAGCAGTTTCGGACAGGACACTGAAGCTTTCTTT
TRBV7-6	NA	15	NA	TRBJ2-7	CASSLALGAGYEQYF	TGTGCCAGCAGCTTAGCACTGGGGGCGGGCTACGAGCAGTACTTC
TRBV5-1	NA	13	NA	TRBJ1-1	CASSLERVTEAFF	TGCGCCAGCAGCTTGGAAAGAGTCACTGAAGCTTTCTTT
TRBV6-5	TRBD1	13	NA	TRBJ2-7	CATRTGPIYEQYF	TGTGCCACCCGGACAGGGCCCATCTACGAGCAGTACTTC
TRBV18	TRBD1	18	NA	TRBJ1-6	CASSLNKAQGYYNSPLHF	TGTGCCAGCTCACTCAACAAGGCACAGGGGTATTATAATTCACCCCTCCACTTT